This entry lists 21 T cell receptor beta chains sequenced from one sample in a study of human T cells and chemical hapten exposure. Described time point: patch test 1, 2 weeks after DPC sensitization. Treatment denoted: therapeutic diphenylcyclopropenone sensitization with weekly scalp DPC. TCRdb itself ran the RACE reads through MiXCR, one entry per CDR3 protein. The repertoire includes some 400,000 distinct CDR3 sequences, 4.8% of them detected once, and approximately 2.3% sits in the top ten. Source: whole blood, taken in connection with sensitization to the hapten diphenylcyclopropenone (DPC). The origin of the receptors is a woman in her forties or fifties with alopecia areata. Some clones in this sample may be carry-over from other donors' samples.

This clonotype occurred many times. The chain has TRBV10-3 and TRBJ2-4; 9 positions match TRBD1. CDR1 is ENHRY and CDR2 is SYGVKD in the germline V gene. This CDR3 has 15 residues. J lost 7 bases, V lost 4 bases, and 8 bases had no gene match. This CDR3 reads CAISGDRGKRNIQYF. Written as DNA, the CDR3 is TGTGCCATCAGTGGTGACAGGGGGAAGAGGAACATTCAGTACTTC.

This clonotype occurred many times. The chain is built from TRBV6-5 and TRBJ2-7; 8 nucleotides line up with TRBD1. The CDR3 is 15 amino acids. With V trimmed by 6 bases and J by 2 bases, 9 bases remained unmatched. Per the germline V gene, CDR1 is MNHEY and CDR2 is SVGAGI. CDR3 coding DNA: TGTGCCAGCAGACGCGGACAGGGTAAGGCCTACGAGCAGTACTTC. The encoded protein is CASRRGQGKAYEQYF.

This rearrangement joins TRBV3-1 to TRBJ2-6; D may correspond to TRBD1 or TRBD2 (5 bases each). This CDR3 region has 18 residues. V shed 1 base and J shed 2 bases, with 15 bases lying between them. Looked up from germline, CDR1 is LGHDT and CDR2 is YNNKEL (reference sequence). The CDR3 protein is CASSQVTGLGTGANVLTF. The CDR3 bases are TGTGCCAGCAGCCAAGTGACGGGGCTCGGGACTGGGGCCAACGTCCTGACTTTC.

The chain is built from TRBV24-1 and TRBJ1-2; D remains ambiguous. Germline V gives CDR1 KGHDR, CDR2 SFDVKD. Trimming took off 3 bases at V and 9 bases at J, with 7 bases between the two ends. CDR3 length equals 11 residues. CDR3 DNA: TGTGCCACCAGTGATCTATTGAGCTACACCTTC. Encoded protein: CATSDLLSYTF.

This clonotype was counted ten times or more. This chain links TRBV6-1 with TRBJ1-1, with D maybe TRBD1 (5 bases). CDR3 length: 13 residues. Trimming removed 2 bases at V and 4 bases at J, with 8 bases between. CDR1 MNHNS and CDR2 SASEGT come from the germline V gene. The CDR3 loop reads CASSESGPTEAFF. CDR3 DNA sequence: TGTGCCAGCAGTGAATCGGGACCCACTGAAGCTTTCTTT.

This clonotype occurred a few times. The chain uses TRBV29-1 and TRBJ1-2; 9 nucleotides align to TRBD1. V lost 7 bases to trimming and J lost 1 base; unmatched junction nucleotides: 10. The CDR3 runs to 15 residues. The germline V gene has CDR1 SQVTM and CDR2 ANQGSEA. The CDR3 loop reads CSAQATGGGNYGYTF. CDR3 nucleotides: TGCAGCGCCCAGGCCACAGGGGGCGGTAACTATGGCTACACCTTC.

A few counts support this clonotype. The J gene is TRBJ1-1, the V gene TRBV28, with D uncertain. Germline values: CDR1 MDHEN, CDR2 SYDVKM. The V end lost 2 bases, the J end lost 5 bases, and 12 bases lay between the germline ends. CDR3 length: 14 amino acids. CDR3 nucleotide sequence: TGTGCCAGCAGTTTAAATCCCTTTGGGACTGAAGCTTTCTTT. It yields the protein CASSLNPFGTEAFF.

This clonotype was detected many times. The gene calls are TRBV18 and TRBJ1-4; 9 nucleotides agree with TRBD1. CDR1 and CDR2 from the germline V gene are KGHSH and LQKENI. The CDR3 covers 15 residues. J gave up 3 bases and V 3 bases, and 2 bases lay outside the gene matches. CDR3 loop: CASSPGTGSNEKLFF. Written as DNA, the CDR3 is TGTGCCAGCTCACCTGGGACAGGGTCTAATGAAAAACTGTTTTTT.

This clonotype was counted many times. CDR3 in DNA: TGTGCCACCCACCGGGGGGCATGGACCTACGAGCAGTACTTC. This encodes CATHRGAWTYEQYF. The V gene is TRBV6-2 or TRBV6-3, the J gene TRBJ2-7; the D gene is possibly TRBD2 (7 bases). The CDR3 has 14 amino acids. Germline CDR1 MNHEY, CDR2 SVGEGT. The V end was cut by 10 bases, the J end by 2 bases, with 18 bases between.

The chain is built from TRBV20-1 and TRBJ2-3; TRBD2 matches at 9 bases. The CDR3 contains 14 residues. The germline V gene encodes CDR1 DFQATT and CDR2 SNEGSKA (reference sequence). Losses at the gene ends were 0 bases for V and 3 bases for J; bases not matched to a gene: 1. CDR3 in amino acids: CSARELAGTDTQYF. CDR3 bases: TGCAGTGCTAGAGAGCTAGCGGGGACAGATACGCAGTATTTT.

This clonotype was seen a few times. The V call is TRBV10-2, the J call TRBJ1-1; possible D gene TRBD1, 5 bases. V gave up 4 bases and J gave up 5 bases, with 14 bases separating them. This CDR3 spans 14 amino acids. Germline CDR1 and CDR2: WSHSY and SAAADI. CDR3 region: CASSVGPQRTEAFF. Written as DNA, the CDR3 is TGCGCCAGCAGTGTGGGGCCTCAGAGGACTGAAGCTTTCTTT.

This chain uses TRBV2 with TRBJ2-7; D is unresolved. V lost 6 bases and J 6 bases, leaving 9 bases between the germline ends. The CDR3 contains 11 residues. Germline values: CDR1 SNHLY, CDR2 FYNNEI. DNA for the CDR3: TGTGCCAGCAGGTCCCCCCCCGAGCAGTACTTC. As protein: CASRSPPEQYF.

The genes are TRBV10-3 and TRBJ2-3; D unclear. Germline-derived CDR1 and CDR2 are ENHRY and SYGVKD. Trimming stripped 7 bases from V and 2 bases from J, with 10 bases between. There are 13 residues in the CDR3. The DNA for the CDR3 is TGTGCCATCACAGAAAGGGACACAGATACGCAGTATTTT. Protein product: CAITERDTDTQYF.

This clonotype turned up a few times. The V and J genes are TRBV2 and TRBJ2-7; D unclear. Germline CDR1 reads SNHLY; CDR2 reads FYNNEI. The CDR3 totals 13 residues. The ends were cut back, 8 bases at V and 2 bases at J, with 13 bases in the middle. The CDR3 protein is CASRATFTYEQYF. Written as DNA, the CDR3 is TGTGCCAGCCGGGCCACCTTTACCTACGAGCAGTACTTC.

This clonotype was seen more than once but under ten times. The V gene is TRBV20-1, the J gene TRBJ2-1; 12 bases line up with TRBD2. The germline CDR1 and CDR2 sequences are DFQATT and SNEGSKA (reference sequence). Trimming at V came to 3 bases and at J to 3 bases, leaving 6 bases not matched to a gene. The CDR3 sequence is 16 residues long. The CDR3 coding sequence is TGCAGTGCTAGGTCCGGGACTAGCGGGCTCTACAATGAGCAGTTCTTC. Protein sequence: CSARSGTSGLYNEQFF.

At least ten counts were recorded for this clonotype. The chain recombines TRBV2 with TRBJ2-3; D tentatively fits TRBD1 or TRBD2 (5 bases each). The V end lost 3 bases, the J end lost 6 bases, and 7 bases lay between the germline ends. The CDR3 totals 12 residues. From germline, CDR1 is SNHLY and CDR2 FYNNEI. Here the CDR3 reads CASSEGVDTQYF. CDR3 nucleotide sequence: TGTGCCAGCAGTGAGGGGGTCGATACGCAGTATTTT.

This clonotype was counted ten times or more. V usage is TRBV6-5 and J usage is TRBJ1-4, with D possibly TRBD1 on 6 matching bases. The CDR3 loop spans 15 amino acids. V gave up 6 bases and J gave up 0 bases, with 11 bases separating them. Germline V gene sequence: CDR1 MNHEY, CDR2 SVGAGI. The CDR3 region is CASRGGRATNEKLFF. Here the CDR3 DNA reads TGTGCCAGCAGAGGGGGGAGGGCAACTAATGAAAAACTGTTTTTT.

There are a few counts of this clonotype. V is TRBV28 and J is TRBJ2-7; TRBD2 matches at 7 bases. The junction had 7 bases not matched to a gene; V was cut back by 7 bases and J by 4 bases. Per the germline V gene, CDR1 is MDHEN and CDR2 is SYDVKM. The CDR3 has 13 residues. CDR3 sequence reads: CASNLSGLYEQYF. The CDR3 bases are TGTGCCAGCAACCTTAGCGGGTTGTACGAGCAGTACTTC.

The chain links TRBV12-3 or TRBV12-4 to TRBJ1-2; TRBD1 aligns across 7 bases. There are 16 residues in the CDR3. J lost 3 bases, V lost 2 bases, and 9 bases had no gene match. CDR3 protein: CASSLLKGGAHYGYTF. The CDR3, as DNA: TGTGCCAGCAGTTTACTGAAAGGGGGCGCGCACTATGGCTACACCTTC.

On this clonotype: Being one base from a much bigger clone, this may be a read error. V gene TRBV4-1 combines with J gene TRBJ1-2, with D uncertain. This CDR3 is 14 amino acids long. CDR1 is MGHRA, CDR2 YSYEKL, per germline. CDR3 bases: TGCGCCAGCAGCCAAGGGGGTTTTGGGTATGGCTACATCTTC. Protein product: CASSQGGFGYGYIF.

This clonotype was counted ten times or more. V usage is TRBV14 and J usage is TRBJ1-6; 7 positions match TRBD1. Trimming at V came to 4 bases and at J to 10 bases, leaving 16 bases not matched to a gene. CDR1 is SGHDN, CDR2 FVKESK, per germline. The CDR3 runs to 17 residues. The CDR3 nucleotides are TGTGCCAGCAGCCTAATGACAGGGATCGTCGATAGCTCACCCCTCCACTTT. This translates into CASSLMTGIVDSSPLHF. The full variable domain, its missing parts supplied by reference TRBV14 and TRBJ1-6, is EAGVTQFPSHSVIEKGQTVTLRCDPISGHDNLYWYRRVMGKEIKFLLHFVKESKQDESGMPNNRFLAERTGGTYSTLKVQPAELEDSGVYFCASSLMTGIVDSSPLHFGNGTRLTVT.